This note documents a single T cell receptor beta chain sequence. The antigen remains unidentified. These data belong to a study of a mutant IDH1 vaccine in newly diagnosed glioma. The overall study: Most patients had received both radiotherapy and temozolomide, the prior options being radiotherapy, temozolomide, or both. Overall study findings and caveats: Among top peripheral T cell clonotypes, changes seemed unrelated to pseudoprogression.

After removal of 0 bases from V and 5 bases from J, the junction contained 5 bases not matched to a gene. The CDR3 has 16 residues. The V gene's germline CDR1 is SGDLS and CDR2 YYNGEE. Libraries were prepared by immunoSEQ multiplex PCR; TCRdb keeps only in-frame clonotypes and omits some of them. The sample consists of around 67,000 clones, around four fifths of them appearing once. Time point denoted: baseline, week 1 (first vaccination visit). Treatment denoted: pre-vaccination baseline after standard-of-care therapy. New WHO grade 3 or 4 astrocytomas that were IDH1-mutant and ATRX-lost had been found in donors.

The specimen comprised peripheral blood mononuclear cells (PBMCs), sampled from a glioma patient treated with radiotherapy, temozolomide or both. This chain joins TRBV9 and TRBJ2-1; 10 bases are a match to TRBD2. The clonotype was recovered from a woman between 18 and 29 years old with glioma. Some clones in this sample may be carry-over from other donors' samples. For the CDR3, the DNA is TGTGCCAGCAGCGTAGCGGGACTAGCGACTGACAATGAGCAGTTCTTC. Translation: CASSVAGLATDNEQFF.